The T cell receptor (beta chain) under discussion was sequenced for a study of cytomegalovirus exposure and HLA in healthy donors. The PCR ran on 60 Vbeta and 13 Jbeta primers. The method was immunoSEQ multiplex PCR; TCRdb's version includes in-frame clones alone and lacks a portion of them. The data show 150,000 to 200,000 clones, around 84% seen once. The CDR3 has 14 amino acids. Germline CDR1 and CDR2: MNHEY and SMNVEV (reference sequence). V lost 4 bases to trimming and J lost 4 bases, with 14 bases between them. The chain carries TRBV27 and TRBJ2-7, with D possibly TRBD1 on 5 matching bases. The receptor's source is a woman aged 18-29 years in good health and CMV-seronegative. The source material was PBMCs. The CDR3 sequence: CASSSLDRPYEQYF. As DNA, the CDR3 is TGTGCCAGCAGTTCCTTAGACAGACCTTACGAGCAGTACTTC.